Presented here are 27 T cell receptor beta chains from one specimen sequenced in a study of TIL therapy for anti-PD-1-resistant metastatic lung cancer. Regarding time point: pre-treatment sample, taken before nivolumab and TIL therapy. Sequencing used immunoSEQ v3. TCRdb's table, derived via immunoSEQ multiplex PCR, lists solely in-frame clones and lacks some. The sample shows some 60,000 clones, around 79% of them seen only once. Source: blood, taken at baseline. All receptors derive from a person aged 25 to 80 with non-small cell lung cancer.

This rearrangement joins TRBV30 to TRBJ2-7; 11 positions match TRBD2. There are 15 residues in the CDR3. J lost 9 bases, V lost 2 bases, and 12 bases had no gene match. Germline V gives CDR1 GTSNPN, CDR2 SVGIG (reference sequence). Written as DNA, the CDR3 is TGTGCCTGGAGTCTCGGCGTAGCGGGAGGGCCTAGGCAGTACTTC. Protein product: CAWSLGVAGGPRQYF.

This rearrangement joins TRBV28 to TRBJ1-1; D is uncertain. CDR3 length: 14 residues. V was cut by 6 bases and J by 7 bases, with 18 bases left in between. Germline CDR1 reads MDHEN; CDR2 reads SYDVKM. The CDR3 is CASRPNSFQVEAFF. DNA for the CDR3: TGTGCCAGCAGACCAAACTCATTCCAGGTTGAAGCTTTCTTT.

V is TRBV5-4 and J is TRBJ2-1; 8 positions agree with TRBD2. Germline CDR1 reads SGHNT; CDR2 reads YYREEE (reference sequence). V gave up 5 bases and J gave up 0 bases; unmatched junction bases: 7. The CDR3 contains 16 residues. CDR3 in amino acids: CASRSAGGFSYNEQFF. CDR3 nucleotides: TGTGCCAGCAGGTCCGCGGGGGGTTTCTCCTACAATGAGCAGTTCTTC.

CDR3 loop: CASSLDRAGGEQFF. In nucleotides, the CDR3 is TGTGCCAGCAGCTTGGATCGAGCGGGAGGTGAGCAGTTCTTC. The V call is TRBV5-4, the J call TRBJ2-1; TRBD2 agrees at 9 bases. The germline gives CDR1 SGHNT, CDR2 YYREEE (reference sequence). V shed 0 bases, J shed 9 bases, and the junction held 4 bases outside the gene matches. This CDR3 has 14 amino acids.

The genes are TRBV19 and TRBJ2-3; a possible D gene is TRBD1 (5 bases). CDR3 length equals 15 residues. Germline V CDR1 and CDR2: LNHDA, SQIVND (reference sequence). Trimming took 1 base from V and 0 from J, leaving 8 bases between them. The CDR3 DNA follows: TGTGCCAGTAGTATAGCAGGGCTTAGCACAGATACGCAGTATTTT. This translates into CASSIAGLSTDTQYF.

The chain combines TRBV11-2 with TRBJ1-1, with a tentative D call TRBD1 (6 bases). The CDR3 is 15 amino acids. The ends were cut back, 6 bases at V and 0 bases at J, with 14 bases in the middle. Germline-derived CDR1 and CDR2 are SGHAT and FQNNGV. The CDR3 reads CASRQARGMNTEAFF. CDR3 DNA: TGTGCCAGCAGACAGGCAAGGGGGATGAACACTGAAGCTTTCTTT.

The CDR3 reads CASSQPQGSSYNEQFF. DNA for the CDR3: TGTGCCAGCAGCCAACCACAGGGGAGCTCCTACAATGAGCAGTTCTTC. This sequence joins TRBV4-2 and TRBJ2-1; TRBD1 matches at 7 bases. This CDR3 has 16 residues. From germline, CDR1 is LGHNA and CDR2 YNFKEQ. V trimming: 2 bases; J trimming: 0 bases; junction bases outside the gene matches: 4.

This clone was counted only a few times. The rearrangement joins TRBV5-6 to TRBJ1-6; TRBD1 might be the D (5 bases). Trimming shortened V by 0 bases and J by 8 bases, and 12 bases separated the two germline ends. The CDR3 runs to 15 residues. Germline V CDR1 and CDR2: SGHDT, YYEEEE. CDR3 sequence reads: CASSLVGQGHSPLHF. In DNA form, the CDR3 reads TGTGCCAGCAGCTTGGTGGGTCAGGGACATTCACCCCTCCACTTT.

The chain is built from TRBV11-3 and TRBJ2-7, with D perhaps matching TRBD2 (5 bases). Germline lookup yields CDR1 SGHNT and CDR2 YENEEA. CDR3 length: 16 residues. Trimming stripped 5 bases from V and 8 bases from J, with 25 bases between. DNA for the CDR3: TGTGCCAGCAGCGCCCTCGCGGGCCCACCCGTTCATCAGCAGTACTTC. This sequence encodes CASSALAGPPVHQQYF.

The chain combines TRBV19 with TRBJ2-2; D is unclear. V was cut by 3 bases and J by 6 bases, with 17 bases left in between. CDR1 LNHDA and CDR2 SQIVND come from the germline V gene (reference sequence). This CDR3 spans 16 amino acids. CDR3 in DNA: TGTGCCAGTAGTATTATGAGCTGGGCCCGGCCCGGGGAGCTGTTTTTT. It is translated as CASSIMSWARPGELFF.

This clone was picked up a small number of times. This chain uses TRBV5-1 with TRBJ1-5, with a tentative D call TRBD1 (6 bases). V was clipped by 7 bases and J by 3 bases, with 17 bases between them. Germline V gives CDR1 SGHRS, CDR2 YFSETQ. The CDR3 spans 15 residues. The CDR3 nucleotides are TGCGCCAGCCGACATACGGGGGCGGACAATCAGCCCCAGCATTTT. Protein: CASRHTGADNQPQHF.

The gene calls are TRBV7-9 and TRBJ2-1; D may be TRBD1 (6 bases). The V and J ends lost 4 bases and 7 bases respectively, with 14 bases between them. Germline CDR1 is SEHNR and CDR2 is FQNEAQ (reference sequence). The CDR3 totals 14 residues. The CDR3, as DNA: TGTGCCAGCAGCTACCTAACCACAGGGAATGAGCAGTTCTTC. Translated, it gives CASSYLTTGNEQFF. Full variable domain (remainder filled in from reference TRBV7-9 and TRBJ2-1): DTGVSQNPRHKITKRGQNVTFRCDPISEHNRLYWYRQTLGQGPEFLTYFQNEAQLEKSRLLSDRFSAERPKGSFSTLEIQRTEQGDSAMYLCASSYLTTGNEQFFGPGTRLTVL.

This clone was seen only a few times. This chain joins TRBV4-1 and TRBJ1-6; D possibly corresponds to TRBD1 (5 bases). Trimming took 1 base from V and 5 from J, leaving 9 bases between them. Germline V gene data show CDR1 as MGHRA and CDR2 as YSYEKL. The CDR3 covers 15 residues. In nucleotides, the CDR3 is TGCGCCAGCAGCCAAGGGACATCGCATAATTCACCCCTCCACTTT. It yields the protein CASSQGTSHNSPLHF.

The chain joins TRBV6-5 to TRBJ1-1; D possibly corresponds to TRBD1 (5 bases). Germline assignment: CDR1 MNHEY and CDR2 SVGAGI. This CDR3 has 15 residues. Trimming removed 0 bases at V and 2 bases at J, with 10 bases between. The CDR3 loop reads CASSYSDTSNTEAFF. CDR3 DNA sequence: TGTGCCAGCAGTTACTCGGACACCTCAAACACTGAAGCTTTCTTT.

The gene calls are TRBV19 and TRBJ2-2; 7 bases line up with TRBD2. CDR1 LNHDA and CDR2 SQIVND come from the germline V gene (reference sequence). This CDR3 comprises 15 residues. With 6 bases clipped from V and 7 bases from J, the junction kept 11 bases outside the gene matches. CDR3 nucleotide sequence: TGTGCCAGTAGACCCCGCGGGGGTTTCGGCGGGGAGCTGTTTTTT. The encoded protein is CASRPRGGFGGELFF.

In nucleotides, the CDR3 is TGTGCCAGTGTGGGGGCAGGGGTAACGGGGAAGCGGTACAATGAGCAGTTCTTC. Protein sequence: CASVGAGVTGKRYNEQFF. This rearrangement joins TRBV19 to TRBJ2-1; possibly TRBD1 for D (6 bases). Germline values: CDR1 LNHDA, CDR2 SQIVND (reference sequence). The CDR3 contains 18 residues. V was pared by 8 bases and J by 4 bases, with 27 bases between.

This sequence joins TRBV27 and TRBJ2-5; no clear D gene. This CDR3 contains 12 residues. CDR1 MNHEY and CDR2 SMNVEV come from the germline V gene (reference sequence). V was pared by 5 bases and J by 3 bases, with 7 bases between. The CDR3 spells CASSHYKETQYF. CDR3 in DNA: TGTGCCAGCAGTCACTACAAAGAGACCCAGTACTTC.

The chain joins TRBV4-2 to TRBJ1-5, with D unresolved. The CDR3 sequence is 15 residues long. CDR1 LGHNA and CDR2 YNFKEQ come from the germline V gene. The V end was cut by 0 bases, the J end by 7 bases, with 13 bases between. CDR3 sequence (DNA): TGTGCCAGCAGCCAAGATCCGGTTGAGTGGCAGCCCCAGCATTTT. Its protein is CASSQDPVEWQPQHF.

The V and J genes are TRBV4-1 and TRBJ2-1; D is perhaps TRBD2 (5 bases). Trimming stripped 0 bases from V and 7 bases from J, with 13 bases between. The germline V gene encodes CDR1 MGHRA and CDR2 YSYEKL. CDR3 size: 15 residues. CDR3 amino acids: CASSQESSDVNEQFF. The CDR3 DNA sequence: TGCGCCAGCAGCCAAGAAAGTAGCGATGTGAATGAGCAGTTCTTC.

As DNA, the CDR3 is TGTGCCAGCAGCTTAGTAGGACAGGCAAACAATGAGCAGTTCTTC. This sequence encodes CASSLVGQANNEQFF. The chain recombines TRBV11-1 with TRBJ2-1; 7 bases agree with TRBD1. V dropped 1 base and J dropped 5; count of bases not matched to a gene: 5. CDR3 length equals 15 residues. The germline V gene encodes CDR1 SGHAT and CDR2 FQDESV (reference sequence).

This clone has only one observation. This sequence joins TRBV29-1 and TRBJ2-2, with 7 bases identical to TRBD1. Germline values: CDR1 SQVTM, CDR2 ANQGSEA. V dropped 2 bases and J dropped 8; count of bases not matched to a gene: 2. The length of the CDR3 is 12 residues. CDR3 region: CSVEKGAGELFF. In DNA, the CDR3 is TGCAGCGTTGAAAAGGGGGCTGGGGAGCTGTTTTTT.

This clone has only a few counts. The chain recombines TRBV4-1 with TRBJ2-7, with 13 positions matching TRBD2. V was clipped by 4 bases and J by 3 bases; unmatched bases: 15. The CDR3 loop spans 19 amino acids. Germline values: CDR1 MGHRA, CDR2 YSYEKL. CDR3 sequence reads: CASSLEGPPRTSGGYEQYF. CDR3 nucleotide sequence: TGCGCCAGCAGCCTAGAAGGACCCCCAAGGACTAGCGGGGGCTACGAGCAGTACTTC.

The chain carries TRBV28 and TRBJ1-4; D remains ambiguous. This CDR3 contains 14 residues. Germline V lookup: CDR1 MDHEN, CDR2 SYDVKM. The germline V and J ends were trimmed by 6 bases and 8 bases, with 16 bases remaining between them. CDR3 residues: CASSQGNRFEKLFF. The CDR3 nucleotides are TGTGCCAGCAGCCAAGGAAACAGATTCGAAAAACTGTTTTTT.

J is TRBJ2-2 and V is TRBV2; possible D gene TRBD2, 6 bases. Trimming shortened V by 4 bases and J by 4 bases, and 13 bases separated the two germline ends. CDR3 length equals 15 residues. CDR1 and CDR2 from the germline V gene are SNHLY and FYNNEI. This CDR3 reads CASSGGGVGTGELFF. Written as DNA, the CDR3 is TGTGCCAGCAGTGGCGGAGGGGTTGGCACCGGGGAGCTGTTTTTT.

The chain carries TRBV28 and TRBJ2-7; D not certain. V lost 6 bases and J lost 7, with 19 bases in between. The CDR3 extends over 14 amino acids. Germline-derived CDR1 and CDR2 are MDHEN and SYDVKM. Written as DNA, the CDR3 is TGTGCCAGCAGCAACTATTCCCCCGACGAGGAGCAGTACTTC. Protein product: CASSNYSPDEEQYF.

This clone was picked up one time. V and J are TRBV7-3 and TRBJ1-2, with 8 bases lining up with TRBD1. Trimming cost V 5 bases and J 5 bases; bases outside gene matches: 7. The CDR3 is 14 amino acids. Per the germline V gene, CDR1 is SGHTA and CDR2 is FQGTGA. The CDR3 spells CASSPQGGGYGYTF. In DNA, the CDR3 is TGTGCCAGCAGCCCACAGGGGGGAGGATATGGCTACACCTTC.

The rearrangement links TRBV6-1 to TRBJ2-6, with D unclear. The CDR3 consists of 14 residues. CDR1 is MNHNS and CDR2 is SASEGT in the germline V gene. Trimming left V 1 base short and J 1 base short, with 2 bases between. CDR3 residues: CASSEGSGANVLTF. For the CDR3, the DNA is TGTGCCAGCAGTGAAGGGTCTGGGGCCAACGTCCTGACTTTC.